A selection of T cell receptor beta chains follows, all from one sample in a study of blood T cell repertoires in COVID-19. The data were produced by immunoSEQ multiplex PCR, yet TCRdb's version contains in-frame clones alone and is incomplete. Of 290,000 or so clones listed, approximately 85% were seen once; the top ten hold 5.1%. The sample consisted of peripheral blood. The receptors shown here come from a man aged 50 to 60 with active or convalescent COVID-19. CDR3s include the opening cysteine and the closing phenylalanine or tryptophan. The order of the fields is CDR3 length, D gene, clone size, J gene, V gene, CDR3 DNA, CDR3 protein. The D gene is left open where the match is weak. Clone size is stated in some rows and not others, as once, few, many or a class when expanded.

>20|TRBD2|NA|TRBJ2-1|TRBV3-1/TRBV3-2
TGTGCCAGCAGCCAAGGCTCCGGACTAGCGGGAGGAACGGACTACAATGAGCAGTTCTTC
CASSQGSGLAGGTDYNEQFF
>14|NA|few|TRBJ1-1|TRBV6-1
TGTGCCAGCAGTGAGAATAGGGGGTATACTGAAGCTTTCTTT
CASSENRGYTEAFF
>13|TRBD1|NA|TRBJ1-1|TRBV29-1
TGCAGCATCTCGGACAGGAGGCGGACTGAAGCTTTCTTT
CSISDRRRTEAFF
>17|TRBD2|NA|TRBJ2-7|TRBV28
TGTGCCAGCAGCACCGTGGGACTAGCGGATCACCGTGTCGAGCAGTACTTC
CASSTVGLADHRVEQYF
>17|TRBD2|NA|TRBJ2-5|TRBV3-1/TRBV3-2
TGTGCCAGCAGCCCAAGAGGACTAGCGGGATTTCAAGAGACCCAGTACTTC
CASSPRGLAGFQETQYF
>12|TRBD1|NA|TRBJ1-2|TRBV7-9
TGTGCCAGCAGCTTCTCAGGGGGTGGCTACACCTTC
CASSFSGGGYTF
>15|NA|NA|TRBJ2-7|TRBV7-3
TGTGCCAGCAGCTTATTTGCGGGGGCAACCTACGAGCAGTACTTC
CASSLFAGATYEQYF
>13|NA|NA|TRBJ2-5|TRBV3-1/TRBV3-2
TGTGCCAGCAGCCTGCCTCAGGGAAAGACCCAGTACTTC
CASSLPQGKTQYF
>15|TRBD1|NA|TRBJ2-1|TRBV5-1
TGCGCCAGCAGCCCCAGACAGGGGGGGAACGGTGAGCAGTTCTTC
CASSPRQGGNGEQFF
>17|NA|NA|TRBJ1-2|TRBV3-1/TRBV3-2
TGTGCCAGCAGCCCATCGGGGGGGGGTTTTAATCTCTATGGCTACACCTTC
CASSPSGGGFNLYGYTF
>13|NA|NA|TRBJ2-5|TRBV18
TGTGCCAGCTCACCCCCATACCAAGAGACCCAGTACTTC
CASSPPYQETQYF
>12|TRBD1|few|TRBJ1-2|TRBV6-2/TRBV6-3
TGTGCCAGCAGTTCACAGGGGTATGGCTACACCTTC
CASSSQGYGYTF
>16|TRBD2|NA|TRBJ2-1|TRBV11-1
TGTGCCAGCAGCTTGGAGGGACTAGCGGGAGTCAATGAGCAGTTCTTC
CASSLEGLAGVNEQFF
>15|NA|NA|TRBJ1-2|TRBV27
TGTGCCAGCAGTCCCAGCCAGGGCAGGGTCGGAGGCTACACCTTC
CASSPSQGRVGGYTF
>13|NA|NA|TRBJ1-1|TRBV12-3/TRBV12-4
TGTGCCAGCAGTGGGGGGGAGCACACTGAAGCTTTCTTT
CASSGGEHTEAFF
>13|NA|NA|TRBJ1-6|TRBV7-2
TGTGCCAGCAGCTCATATCAGGGATCACCCCTCCACTTT
CASSSYQGSPLHF
>12|NA|NA|TRBJ2-5|TRBV30
TGTGCCTGGAGAGCGCAAATAGGGACCCAGTACTTC
CAWRAQIGTQYF
>14|TRBD1|few|TRBJ1-2|TRBV7-2
TGTGCCAGCAGGAACAGGGGGGTGGGCTATGGCTACACCTTC
CASRNRGVGYGYTF
>15|NA|NA|TRBJ2-7|TRBV28
TGTGCCAGCAGTTCCCCCCGGCAGGGTTCCTACGAGCAGTACTTC
CASSSPRQGSYEQYF
>14|NA|few|TRBJ2-1|TRBV27
TGTGCCAGCAGACGAGCGGACTCCTACAATGAGCAGTTCTTC
CASRRADSYNEQFF
>17|NA|NA|TRBJ2-3|TRBV12-5
TGTGCTAGTGGTTCGAGGGGAGGCTGGTCTAGCACAGATACGCAGTATTTT
CASGSRGGWSSTDTQYF
>15|TRBD1|few|TRBJ1-4|TRBV13
TGTGCCAGCAGCCGCTCCGGGACAGGCTATGAAAAACTGTTTTTT
CASSRSGTGYEKLFF
>13|NA|NA|TRBJ2-4|TRBV28
TGTGCCAGCAGTGCAACTAGTCCTCCGTTTCAGTACTTC
CASSATSPPFQYF
>14|TRBD2|NA|TRBJ2-5|TRBV3-1/TRBV3-2
TGTGCCAGCAGCCCTAGCGGGCCCCAAGAGACCCAGTACTTC
CASSPSGPQETQYF
>15|NA|NA|TRBJ2-5|TRBV11-2
TGTGCCAGCAGCCCTCCGCTCGGTGGGACTGAGACCCAGTACTTC
CASSPPLGGTETQYF
>15|TRBD1|NA|TRBJ2-5|TRBV3-1/TRBV3-2
TGTGCCAGCGCCTGGACAGGGGCCATCCAAGAGACCCAGTACTTC
CASAWTGAIQETQYF
>15|NA|NA|TRBJ1-1|TRBV18
TGTGCCAGCTCACTCTCAGGACAGAAGAACACTGAAGCTTTCTTT
CASSLSGQKNTEAFF
>13|TRBD1|NA|TRBJ1-2|TRBV6-5
TGTGCCAGCAGTCTCGGACAGGTTTTAGGCTACACCTTC
CASSLGQVLGYTF
>14|TRBD2|NA|TRBJ2-3|TRBV20-1
TGCAGTGCTAGTAGCGGGAGGGGGACAGATACGCAGTATTTT
CSASSGRGTDTQYF
>12|NA|NA|TRBJ1-2|TRBV12-3/TRBV12-4
TGTGCCAGCAGTTATAACAGATATGGCTACACCTTC
CASSYNRYGYTF
>13|NA|NA|TRBJ1-4|TRBV30
TGTGCCTGGAGCAAACTTCCAAATGAAAAACTGTTTTTT
CAWSKLPNEKLFF
>17|NA|NA|TRBJ1-4|TRBV28
TGTGCCAGCAGCTCAAATCAAGGAGGGGCAACTAATGAAAAACTGTTTTTT
CASSSNQGGATNEKLFF
>18|TRBD2|NA|TRBJ2-5|TRBV5-3
TGTGTCAGAGGTAGGGACAGGACTAGCGGGAGGGCCCGGGAGACCCAGTACTTC
CVRGRDRTSGRARETQYF
>14|TRBD1|NA|TRBJ2-7|TRBV5-5
TGTGCCAGCAGCTTGGGGACAGGGGAGTACGAGCAGTACTTC
CASSLGTGEYEQYF
>15|NA|NA|TRBJ2-2|TRBV5-4
TGTGCCAGCAGCCCCATGGGGGCGGTCACCGGGGAGCTGTTTTTT
CASSPMGAVTGELFF
>15|TRBD1|NA|TRBJ2-1|TRBV5-5
TGTGCCAGCAGCTTACGACAGGGGGTCAACAATGAGCAGTTCTTC
CASSLRQGVNNEQFF
>14|TRBD2|NA|TRBJ2-1|TRBV14
TGTGCCAGCAGCCAAGGTTTTAGCGGGAGGGCCAAGTTCTTC
CASSQGFSGRAKFF
>14|NA|NA|TRBJ2-1|TRBV13
TGTGCCAGCAGCCCTAGAAACCCGCACAATGAGCAGTTCTTC
CASSPRNPHNEQFF
>15|TRBD2|NA|TRBJ2-5|TRBV5-1
TGCGCCAGCAGTCCTAGAGGGGAGGGACGGGAGACCCAGTACTTC
CASSPRGEGRETQYF
>14|NA|NA|TRBJ1-5|TRBV4-1
TGCGCCAGCAGGGCAGGGGATTCTAATCAGCCCCAGCATTTT
CASRAGDSNQPQHF
>13|TRBD2|once|TRBJ2-1|TRBV7-2
TGTGCCAGCAGCTTAGGGGGGAGGGGTGAGCAGTTCTTC
CASSLGGRGEQFF
>16|NA|NA|TRBJ2-7|TRBV3-1/TRBV3-2
TGTGCCAGCAGCCAAGGGATGACAGGAGGAACCTACGAGCAGTACTTC
CASSQGMTGGTYEQYF
>14|TRBD2|NA|TRBJ2-4|TRBV28
TGTGCCATCAGCGGGAGTGGAGCCAAAAACATTCAGTACTTC
CAISGSGAKNIQYF
>16|TRBD1|once|TRBJ1-5|TRBV19
TGTGCCAGTAGGACAGGGAGTGTGTCGTCCTATCAGCCCCAGCATTTT
CASRTGSVSSYQPQHF
>12|NA|NA|TRBJ2-7|TRBV10-1
TGCGCCAGCAGTGACGGTTTCTACGAGCAGTACTTC
CASSDGFYEQYF
>15|NA|NA|TRBJ1-2|TRBV5-1
TGCGCCAGCAGCTTGGACCCGGGGAGGGGAGATGGCTACACCTTC
CASSLDPGRGDGYTF